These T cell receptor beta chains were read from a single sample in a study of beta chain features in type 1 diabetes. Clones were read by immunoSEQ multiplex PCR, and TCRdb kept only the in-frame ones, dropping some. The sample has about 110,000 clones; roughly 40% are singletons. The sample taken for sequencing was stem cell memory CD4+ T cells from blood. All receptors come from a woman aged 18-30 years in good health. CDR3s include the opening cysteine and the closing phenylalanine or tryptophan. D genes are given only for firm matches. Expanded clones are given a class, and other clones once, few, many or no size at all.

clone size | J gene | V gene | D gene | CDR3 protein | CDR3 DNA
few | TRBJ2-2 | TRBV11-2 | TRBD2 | CASSSARLAGRELFF | TGTGCCAGCAGCTCGGCGCGGCTAGCGGGAAGGGAGCTGTTTTTT
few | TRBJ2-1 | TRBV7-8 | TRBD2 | CASSLSSGRFREQFF | TGTGCCAGCAGCTTATCCAGCGGGAGATTCCGTGAGCAGTTCTTC
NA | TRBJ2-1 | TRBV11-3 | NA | CASSLDAVSRPTEQFF | TGTGCCAGCAGCTTAGACGCCGTAAGCCGCCCCACTGAGCAGTTCTTC
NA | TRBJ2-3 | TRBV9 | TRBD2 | CASSVASGSTDTQYF | TGTGCCAGCAGCGTGGCTAGCGGGAGCACAGATACGCAGTATTTT
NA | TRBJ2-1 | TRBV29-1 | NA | CSVAFGSRGSYNEQFF | TGCAGCGTTGCGTTCGGGAGTCGGGGCTCCTACAATGAGCAGTTCTTC
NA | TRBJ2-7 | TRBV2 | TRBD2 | CASRRTSGRSYEQYF | TGTGCCAGCAGACGGACTAGCGGGAGGTCCTACGAGCAGTACTTC
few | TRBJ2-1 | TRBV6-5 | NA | CASSYFGTLNEQFF | TGTGCCAGCAGTTACTTTGGGACACTCAATGAGCAGTTCTTC
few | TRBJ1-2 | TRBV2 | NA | CASSQNGYTF | TGTGCCAGCAGCCAGAATGGCTACACCTTC
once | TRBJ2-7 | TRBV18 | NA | CAGSPPNTYEQYF | TGTGCCGGCTCACCACCTAACACCTACGAGCAGTACTTC
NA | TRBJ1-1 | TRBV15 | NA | CATSPPPGGRTEAFF | TGTGCCACCAGCCCCCCCCCGGGGGGAAGGACTGAAGCTTTCTTT
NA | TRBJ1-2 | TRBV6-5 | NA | CASSSTLANYGYTF | TGTGCCAGCAGCTCGACCCTAGCTAACTATGGCTACACCTTC
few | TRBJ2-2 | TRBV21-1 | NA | CASSKVDRTRSPGELFF | TGTGCCAGCAGCAAAGTGGACCGGACACGGTCCCCCGGGGAGCTGTTTTTT
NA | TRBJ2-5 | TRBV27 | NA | CASKRGGPETQYF | TGTGCCAGCAAAAGGGGGGGCCCAGAGACCCAGTACTTC
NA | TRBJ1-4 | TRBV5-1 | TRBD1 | CASRGTGREKLFF | TGCGCCAGCCGCGGGACAGGGCGCGAAAAACTGTTTTTT
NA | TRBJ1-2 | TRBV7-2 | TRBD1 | CASSLDRARGYTF | TGTGCCAGCAGCTTGGACAGGGCGCGTGGCTACACCTTC
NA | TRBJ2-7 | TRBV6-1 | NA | CASEPRGYEQYF | TGTGCCAGCGAACCCAGGGGATACGAGCAGTACTTC
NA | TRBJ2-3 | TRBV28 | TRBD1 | CASSSTGGTSTDTQYF | TGTGCCAGCAGTTCCACAGGGGGAACCAGCACAGATACGCAGTATTTT
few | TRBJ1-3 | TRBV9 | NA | CASQSVSGNTIYF | TGTGCCAGCCAAAGCGTCTCTGGAAACACCATATATTTT
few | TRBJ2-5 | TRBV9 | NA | CASSSDSLKGETQYF | TGTGCCAGCAGCTCCGACAGCCTCAAAGGGGAGACCCAGTACTTC
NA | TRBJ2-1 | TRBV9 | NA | CASSGLYNEQFF | TGTGCCAGCAGCGGACTATACAATGAGCAGTTCTTC
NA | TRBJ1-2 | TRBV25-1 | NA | CASSDLGRASGYTF | TGTGCCAGCAGTGACCTGGGCAGGGCGAGTGGCTACACCTTC
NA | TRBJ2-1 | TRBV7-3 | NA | CASSLEWASYNEQFF | TGTGCCAGCAGCTTAGAGTGGGCCAGCTACAATGAGCAGTTCTTC
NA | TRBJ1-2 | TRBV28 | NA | CASSSTGYGYTF | TGTGCCAGCAGCTCCACAGGGTATGGCTACACCTTC
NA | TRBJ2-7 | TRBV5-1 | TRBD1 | CASAGTVYEQYF | TGCGCCAGCGCCGGGACAGTCTACGAGCAGTACTTC
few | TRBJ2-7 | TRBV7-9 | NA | CASSWAPAGIIGEQYF | TGTGCCAGCAGCTGGGCCCCGGCAGGGATCATCGGCGAGCAGTACTTC
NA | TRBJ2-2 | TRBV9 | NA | CASSVAGGWVTGELFF | TGTGCCAGCAGCGTAGCTGGGGGCTGGGTCACCGGGGAGCTGTTTTTT
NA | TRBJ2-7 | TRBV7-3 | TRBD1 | CASRKQGASEQYF | TGTGCCAGCAGAAAACAGGGGGCAAGCGAGCAGTACTTC
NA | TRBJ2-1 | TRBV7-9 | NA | CASSLEGRGAYNEQFF | TGTGCCAGCAGCTTAGAGGGCAGGGGAGCCTACAATGAGCAGTTCTTC
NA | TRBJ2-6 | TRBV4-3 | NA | CASSQDQAGSGANVLTF | TGCGCCAGCAGCCAAGACCAAGCGGGCTCTGGGGCCAACGTCCTGACTTTC
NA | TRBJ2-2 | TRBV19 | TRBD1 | CASSIKTGWLFF | TGTGCCAGTAGTATAAAGACAGGGTGGCTGTTTTTT
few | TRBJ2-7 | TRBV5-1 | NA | CASTPRWGAAYEQYF | TGCGCCAGCACCCCCCGTTGGGGAGCCGCCTACGAGCAGTACTTC
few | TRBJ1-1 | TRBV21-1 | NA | CARADGGAFF | TGTGCCAGGGCTGACGGCGGAGCTTTCTTT
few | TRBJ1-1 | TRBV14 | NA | CASSQEVWGVGAFF | TGTGCCAGCAGCCAAGAGGTTTGGGGGGTCGGAGCTTTCTTT
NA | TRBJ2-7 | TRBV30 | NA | CAWSDTSLVQYF | TGTGCCTGGAGTGATACGAGCTTGGTGCAGTACTTC
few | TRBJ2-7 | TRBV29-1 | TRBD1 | CSVVRDRGYEQYF | TGCAGCGTTGTACGGGACAGGGGCTACGAGCAGTACTTC
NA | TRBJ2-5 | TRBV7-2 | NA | CASSFWGDETQYF | TGTGCCAGCAGCTTCTGGGGAGATGAGACCCAGTACTTC
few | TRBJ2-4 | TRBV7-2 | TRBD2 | CASSLVRGRAGNIQYF | TGTGCCAGCAGCTTAGTACGCGGGAGGGCCGGAAACATTCAGTACTTC
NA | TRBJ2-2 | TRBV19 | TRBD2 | CASSISASGYTGELFF | TGTGCCAGTAGTATTTCCGCTAGCGGATACACCGGGGAGCTGTTTTTT
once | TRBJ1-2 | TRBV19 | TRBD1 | CASSAGGGAIGYTF | TGTGCCAGTAGTGCAGGAGGGGGCGCGATCGGCTACACCTTC
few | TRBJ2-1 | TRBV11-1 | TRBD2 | CASSFERGGRQFF | TGTGCCAGCAGCTTTGAGCGGGGGGGGAGGCAGTTCTTC
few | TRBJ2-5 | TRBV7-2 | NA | CASSLEGSGTWETQYF | TGTGCCAGCAGCTTAGAAGGGAGCGGAACCTGGGAGACCCAGTACTTC
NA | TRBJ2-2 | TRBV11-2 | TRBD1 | CASSQRTGRYPGELFF | TGTGCCAGCAGCCAGAGGACAGGGAGGTATCCCGGGGAGCTGTTTTTT
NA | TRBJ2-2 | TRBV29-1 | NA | CSVGGPAGRTGELFF | TGCAGCGTTGGAGGCCCAGCAGGGCGGACCGGGGAGCTGTTTTTT
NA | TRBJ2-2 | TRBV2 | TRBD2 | CASSEFPGLAGVIEDTGELFF | TGTGCCAGCAGTGAATTCCCTGGACTAGCGGGAGTAATCGAAGACACCGGGGAGCTGTTTTTT
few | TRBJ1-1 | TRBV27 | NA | CASLRPGSTEAFF | TGTGCCAGCCTCAGACCGGGATCTACTGAAGCTTTCTTT
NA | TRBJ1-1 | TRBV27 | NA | CASSLSGGTEAFF | TGTGCCAGCAGTTTATCCGGGGGCACTGAAGCTTTCTTT
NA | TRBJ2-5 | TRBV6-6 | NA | CAINDRDRRREETQYF | TGTGCCATTAACGACCGGGACCGCCGGAGGGAGGAGACCCAGTACTTC
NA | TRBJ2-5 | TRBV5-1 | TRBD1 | CASRDGTGVNQETQYF | TGCGCCAGTAGAGACGGGACAGGGGTCAACCAAGAGACCCAGTACTTC
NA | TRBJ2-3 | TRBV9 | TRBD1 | CASSGGGTGVGDTQYF | TGTGCCAGCAGCGGAGGGGGGACAGGGGTCGGAGATACGCAGTATTTT
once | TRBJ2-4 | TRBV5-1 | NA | CASTQFDRAKNIQYF | TGCGCCAGCACCCAATTTGACAGGGCCAAAAACATTCAGTACTTC
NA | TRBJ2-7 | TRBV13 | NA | CASSPRPTTYEQYF | TGTGCCAGCAGCCCACGACCTACTACCTACGAGCAGTACTTC
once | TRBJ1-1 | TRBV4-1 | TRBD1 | CASSQPYRGNTEAFF | TGCGCCAGCAGCCAACCCTACAGGGGGAACACTGAAGCTTTCTTT
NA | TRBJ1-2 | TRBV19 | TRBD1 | CASSSRGHGYTF | TGTGCCAGTAGTAGCAGGGGGCATGGCTACACCTTC
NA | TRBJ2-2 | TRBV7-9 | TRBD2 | CASSNPGLALNSGTGELFF | TGTGCCAGCAGCAACCCGGGACTAGCTTTAAACTCTGGCACCGGGGAGCTGTTTTTT
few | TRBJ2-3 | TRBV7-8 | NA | CASSLGPGVGTDTQYF | TGTGCCAGCAGCTTAGGACCGGGGGTTGGCACAGATACGCAGTATTTT
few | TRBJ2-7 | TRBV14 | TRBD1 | CASSQVQGVRYEQYF | TGTGCCAGCAGCCAAGTCCAGGGGGTCAGGTACGAGCAGTACTTC
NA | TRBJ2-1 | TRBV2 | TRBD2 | CASVGGSNLDEQFF | TGTGCCAGCGTCGGCGGGAGTAATTTGGATGAGCAGTTCTTC
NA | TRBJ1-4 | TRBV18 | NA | CASSPGQATSGEKLFF | TGTGCCAGCTCTCCGGGACAAGCCACGTCTGGCGAAAAACTGTTTTTT
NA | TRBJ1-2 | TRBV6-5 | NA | CASSLQGLSVGYTF | TGTGCCAGCAGTTTGCAGGGATTGTCGGTTGGCTACACCTTC
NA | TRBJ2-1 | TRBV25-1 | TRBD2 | CASSGRLAGEGYNEQFF | TGTGCCAGCAGTGGGCGACTAGCGGGAGAAGGGTACAATGAGCAGTTCTTC